This passage covers 8 T cell receptor beta chains from one sample sequenced in a study of cytotoxic CD8 clonotypes in ibrutinib-treated CLL. The method was immunoSEQ multiplex PCR; TCRdb's version includes in-frame clones alone and lacks a portion of them. The table shows over 250,000 clones, with 76% occurring only once. The source material was PBMCs, sampled at disease progression, from a patient treated with ibrutinib. Source of these receptors: a human donor with chronic lymphocytic leukemia.

The chain combines TRBV27 with TRBJ2-7; D perhaps matches TRBD1 (6 bases). Between the trimmed V and J ends, which lost 6 bases and 0 bases, there was a span of 15 bases. This CDR3 is built from 15 residues. The germline CDR1 and CDR2 sequences are MNHEY and SMNVEV (reference sequence). CDR3 loop: CASRVSGHRSYEQYF. The CDR3 coding sequence is TGTGCCAGCAGGGTCTCGGGACATCGCTCCTACGAGCAGTACTTC.

This clone was seen a single time. V gene TRBV7-8 combines with J gene TRBJ2-7, with 9 bases that match TRBD2. Germline V gene data show CDR1 as SGHVS and CDR2 as FQNEAQ. After removal of 3 bases from V and 4 bases from J, the junction contained 10 bases not matched to a gene. The CDR3 runs to 16 residues. CDR3 nucleotide sequence: TGTGCCAGCAGCTTCGACCTCCTAGCGGGAAGGTACGAGCAGTACTTC. This sequence encodes CASSFDLLAGRYEQYF.

The rearrangement uses TRBV9 and TRBJ2-3; 10 bases fit TRBD2. The CDR3 consists of 15 residues. With 3 bases clipped from V and 2 bases from J, the junction kept 3 bases outside the gene matches. Germline V gene sequence: CDR1 SGDLS, CDR2 YYNGEE. For the CDR3, the DNA is TGTGCCAGCAGCGAGAGCGGGAGGGACACAGATACGCAGTATTTT. Translation gives CASSESGRDTDTQYF.

The CDR3 DNA sequence: TGTGCCAGCAGTGAGGACAGGGGAATTTATAATTCACCCCTCCACTTT. This codes for CASSEDRGIYNSPLHF. The V gene is TRBV2, the J gene TRBJ1-6; 9 bases fit TRBD1. CDR1 and CDR2 from the germline V gene are SNHLY and FYNNEI. CDR3 size: 16 residues. The J segment lost 4 bases and the V segment lost 3 bases, leaving 4 bases of the junction unmatched.

The CDR3 coding sequence is TGTGCCACCAGCAGAGATGACCCCACAGATACGCAGTATTTT. This sequence encodes CATSRDDPTDTQYF. J is TRBJ2-3 and V is TRBV15; D uncertain. The V end lost 0 bases, the J end lost 2 bases, and 6 bases lay between the germline ends. This CDR3 is 14 amino acids long. The germline CDR1 and CDR2 sequences are LNHNV and YYDKDF (reference sequence).

The gene calls are TRBV11-2 and TRBJ1-3; TRBD1 matches at 9 bases. The germline gives CDR1 SGHAT, CDR2 FQNNGV. CDR3 length: 16 residues. The V segment lost 4 bases and the J segment 3 bases; nucleotides outside the gene matches: 7. CDR3 protein: CASSSSDRGFGNTIYF. The CDR3 DNA is TGTGCCAGCAGCTCATCGGACAGGGGATTTGGAAACACCATATATTTT.

As DNA, the CDR3 is TGTGCCAGCTCTGCCCGACTGTCGAGCTCCTACGAGCAGTACTTC. Its protein is CASSARLSSSYEQYF. The chain couples TRBV18 to TRBJ2-7; D is undetermined. V lost 6 bases to trimming and J lost 0 bases, with 15 bases between them. The CDR3 is made up of 15 amino acids. Germline V gene lookup returns CDR1 KGHSH and CDR2 LQKENI.

This sequence joins TRBV7-7 and TRBJ2-7; TRBD1 might be the D (5 bases). CDR1 SSHAT and CDR2 FNYEAQ come from the germline V gene (reference sequence). The CDR3 spans 14 residues. V lost 5 bases, J lost 1 base, and 12 bases lay in between. As DNA, the CDR3 is TGTGCCAGCAGCCCCGAGGCAGGGTCCTACGAGCAGTACTTC. Protein: CASSPEAGSYEQYF. The complete variable domain, with remaining parts taken from reference TRBV7-7 and TRBJ2-7, reads GAGVSQSPRYKVTKRGQDVTLRCDPISSHATLYWYQQALGQGPEFLTYFNYEAQPDKSGLPSDRFSAERPEGSISTLTIQRTEQRDSAMYRCASSPEAGSYEQYFGPGTRLTVT.